This T cell receptor (beta chain) was sequenced during a study of cytomegalovirus exposure and HLA in healthy donors. General observations from the study: V- and J-gene trimming of TCR beta was linked (in a later analysis) to a missense DCLRE1C variant. HLA allele associations emerged for around 16,000 TCR beta sequences in a later analysis, at 0.05 false discovery rate. The number of N-insertions in an Asian-associated ancestry cluster was reportedly below the 666-donor mean in a later analysis. There were a few CMV-associated chains whose specificity for CMV antigens was confirmed in vitro.

The primer mix had 60 Vbeta and 13 Jbeta primers. Here immunoSEQ multiplex PCR was the method, and the copy in TCRdb shows in-frame clones only, minus some. The sample records roughly 180,000 clones, 70% to 80% being singletons. This CDR3 spans 15 amino acids. Germline CDR1 is SGHNT and CDR2 is YYREEE (reference sequence). The V gene lost 0 bases and the J gene lost 3 bases, with 12 bases spanning the gap. As to this clone: What it binds is not known.

The source of this sequence is a girl aged 5-17 years in good health and CMV-seropositive. The sample was PBMCs. J is TRBJ1-1 and V is TRBV5-4; no reliable D call. In DNA, the CDR3 is TGTGCCAGCAGCTTGGCAGCCCGGGGAGACACTGAAGCTTTCTTT. It codes for CASSLAARGDTEAFF.